The 5 T cell receptor beta chains in this list originate from one sample, sequenced in a study of regulatory T cells in long-lasting Graves disease (dated by TCRdb to about 2021). Libraries were built with multiplex PCR. The sequencer listed for this sample is Illumina HiSeq 4000. CDR3 regions were amplified by Arm-PCR with iRepertoire HTBI primers to construct TCR beta libraries. Clones were called with MiXCR by TCRdb after fastp trimmed the public reads at Q25, and only in-frame beta chains were retained. Rows are combined by CDR3 protein, so each entry shows the most common genes and DNA. For this sample there are approximately 400,000 distinct CDR3 sequences; about 16% appear just once. The ten most abundant clones make up 20% to 25% of the sample. The sample's time point label is to be understood as: newly diagnosed GD, antithyroid drugs for less than 3 months. RNA was extracted from PBMCs in TRIzol for both TCR sequencing and RNA sequencing.

The sample in question was peripheral blood mononuclear cells (PBMCs), obtained at new diagnosis, from a patient treated with antithyroid drugs. These receptors came from a female donor with Graves disease.

In its sample, this clonotype was seen many times. The chain couples TRBV27 to TRBJ2-7; D is perhaps TRBD1 (5 bases). CDR3 length equals 14 residues. V was clipped by 5 bases and J by 5 bases, with 16 bases between them. Germline CDR1 is MNHEY and CDR2 is SMNVEV (reference sequence). The DNA of the CDR3 is TGTGCCAGCAGTCCTCTGGGGCCCTCACACGAGCAGTACTTC. Protein: CASSPLGPSHEQYF.

This clonotype was counted many times. The chain employs TRBV20-1 and TRBJ2-1; no firm D call. V lost 3 bases to trimming and J lost 5 bases, with 5 bases between them. Germline CDR1 DFQATT, CDR2 SNEGSKA (reference sequence). This CDR3 is 11 amino acids long. DNA of the CDR3: TGCAGTGCTAGCCAAAACAATGAGCAGTTCTTC. It translates to CSASQNNEQFF.

The rearrangement links TRBV6-9 to TRBJ2-7; 13 bases fit TRBD2. The V and J ends lost 3 bases and 0 bases, in that order; junction bases with no gene match: 14. The CDR3 extends over 20 amino acids. CDR1 and CDR2 (germline): MNHGY, SVAAGI. CDR3 in DNA: TGTGCCAGCAGTTACCCGACACCGGGACTAGCGGGGTATAGCTCCTACGAGCAGTACTTC. Translating gives CASSYPTPGLAGYSSYEQYF.

This clonotype has ten or more counts. The genes are TRBV7-2 and TRBJ2-2, with TRBD2 matching over 11 bases. Germline V CDR1 and CDR2: SGHTA, FQGNSA. The junction had 4 bases not matched to a gene; V was cut back by 1 base and J by 6 bases. This CDR3 has 16 residues. Here the CDR3 reads CASSLGSGGAAGELFF. The CDR3, as DNA: TGTGCCAGCAGCTTAGGTAGCGGGGGGGCCGCCGGGGAGCTGTTTTTT.

The V and J genes are TRBV9 and TRBJ1-2; D perhaps matches TRBD1 (5 bases). V gave up 4 bases and J gave up 2 bases, with 15 bases separating them. Germline V CDR1 and CDR2: SGDLS, YYNGEE. The CDR3 has 15 amino acids. In DNA, the CDR3 is TGTGCCAGCAGCCCGTCGGGACGGACCAACTATGGCTACACCTTC. Its translation: CASSPSGRTNYGYTF.